This T cell receptor (beta chain) was documented in a study of cytomegalovirus exposure and HLA in healthy donors. General observations from the study: Association with HLA alleles at 0.05 false discovery rate was found for 15,000 to 20,000 TCR beta sequences in a later analysis. The study flagged approximately 180 TCR beta chains as cytomegalovirus-associated.

PCR employed 60 Vbeta and 13 Jbeta primers. Clones were read by immunoSEQ multiplex PCR, and TCRdb kept only the in-frame ones, dropping some. The data contain roughly 120,000 clones, roughly 80% of them seen just once; the ten biggest clones take up over 2%. About this clone itself: Its antigen is unknown.

Sequencing input: PBMCs. This sequence was found in a man younger than 45 in good health and CMV-seronegative.

The DNA for the CDR3 is TGTGCCAGCGTTGCCGGGACAGGGAACTACAATGAGCAGTTCTTC. Translating it yields CASVAGTGNYNEQFF. V and J are TRBV2 and TRBJ2-1; 9 bases match TRBD1. J was trimmed by 3 bases and V by 8 bases; bases with no gene match: 8. The germline gives CDR1 SNHLY, CDR2 FYNNEI. The CDR3 loop spans 15 amino acids.